These 4 T cell receptor beta chains came from one sample sequenced in a study of control samples from healthy donors and cancer patients. Assay: immunoSEQ multiplex PCR; the TCRdb copy retains only in-frame clones and omits some. The sample shows around 120,000 clones, about 88% of them seen only once. The sample taken for sequencing was blood. The source of these receptors is a woman in her 70s in good health.

The CDR3 DNA reads as TGTGCCAGCAGCTTAAGGGAAGTTGGGTGGCAGAACGCAAACTACGAGCAGTACTTC. This sequence encodes CASSLREVGWQNANYEQYF. This sequence joins TRBV7-8 and TRBJ2-7, with D hard to call. CDR1 and CDR2 (germline): SGHVS, FQNEAQ. Trimming took 2 bases from V and 3 from J, leaving 26 bases between them. This CDR3 contains 19 residues.

Here the CDR3 DNA reads TGTGCCAGCCTACAGGGGGGCACAGATACGCAGTATTTT. This encodes CASLQGGTDTQYF. The V and J genes are TRBV5-5 and TRBJ2-3, with TRBD1 identical over 8 bases. Trimming removed 7 bases from V and 1 base from J; junction bases left unmatched: 2. Germline V CDR1 and CDR2: SGHKS, YYEKEE (reference sequence). The CDR3 extends over 13 amino acids.

V usage is TRBV5-1 and J usage is TRBJ1-5; no reliable D call. The CDR3 runs 15 residues. V was shortened by 0 bases and J by 4 bases, with 11 bases between the two germline ends. Germline values: CDR1 SGHRS, CDR2 YFSETQ. The CDR3 nucleotides read TGCGCCAGCAGCTTGGCCCCGATGTCAAATCAGCCCCAGCATTTT. It is translated as CASSLAPMSNQPQHF.

V and J are TRBV7-8 and TRBJ1-5; 9 nucleotides agree with TRBD1. Germline CDR1 SGHVS, CDR2 FQNEAQ. The CDR3 runs to 16 residues. V gave up 3 bases and J gave up 3 bases; unmatched junction bases: 6. The CDR3 loop reads CASSFWDRDTNQPQHF. In DNA, the CDR3 is TGTGCCAGCAGCTTCTGGGACAGGGACACCAATCAGCCCCAGCATTTT. The full variable domain, its missing parts supplied by reference TRBV7-8 and TRBJ1-5, is GAGVSQSPRYKVAKRGQDVALRCDPISGHVSLFWYQQALGQGPEFLTYFQNEAQLDKSGLPSDRFFAERPEGSVSTLKIQRTQQEDSAVYLCASSFWDRDTNQPQHFGDGTRLSIL.